Listed below are T cell receptor beta chains from one sample, sequenced in a study of blood T cell repertoires in COVID-19. Using immunoSEQ multiplex PCR, the repertoire was profiled, and TCRdb retains in-frame clones only, with some absent. The data show about 190,000 clones, over 70% seen once. Sequencing was done on a sample of peripheral blood. Receptor source: a man in his fifties or sixties with active or convalescent COVID-19. The CDR3 runs from the conserved cysteine through the conserved F or W. A D gene is named only where the DNA matches it firmly. A clone size is listed for some rows: how often the clone was seen (once, few, many), or a class if it is expanded.

V gene: TRBV9
clone size: few
J gene: TRBJ1-3
D gene: TRBD1
CDR3 protein: CASSVTTGGIGNTIYF
CDR3 DNA: TGTGCCAGCAGCGTAACCACAGGGGGCATTGGAAACACCATATATTTT

V gene: TRBV2
clone size: -
J gene: TRBJ1-1
D gene: TRBD1
CDR3 protein: CASSDGTGVGEAFF
CDR3 DNA: TGTGCCAGCAGTGATGGGACAGGGGTGGGTGAAGCTTTCTTT

V gene: TRBV13
clone size: -
J gene: TRBJ2-7
D gene: TRBD1
CDR3 protein: CASSLRTGQLQYEQYF
CDR3 DNA: TGTGCCAGCAGCTTACGGACAGGGCAACTCCAATACGAGCAGTACTTC

V gene: TRBV5-5
clone size: -
J gene: TRBJ1-2
D gene: TRBD1
CDR3 protein: CASSPDRGGGYTF
CDR3 DNA: TGTGCCAGCAGCCCGGACAGGGGCGGTGGCTACACCTTC

V gene: TRBV5-4
clone size: -
J gene: TRBJ1-1
D gene: -
CDR3 protein: CASSFRGSAEAFF
CDR3 DNA: TGTGCCAGCAGCTTCCGGGGGTCGGCTGAAGCTTTCTTT

V gene: TRBV6-5
clone size: -
J gene: TRBJ2-7
D gene: TRBD2
CDR3 protein: CATSPGGYEQYF
CDR3 DNA: TGTGCCACCTCTCCGGGGGGCTACGAGCAGTACTTC

V gene: TRBV28
clone size: -
J gene: TRBJ1-3
D gene: -
CDR3 protein: CASSASQVLSGNTIYF
CDR3 DNA: TGTGCCAGCAGTGCGTCACAGGTACTCTCTGGAAACACCATATATTTT

V gene: TRBV5-1
clone size: -
J gene: TRBJ1-1
D gene: -
CDR3 protein: CASSLEIPSRDTEAFF
CDR3 DNA: TGCGCCAGCAGCTTGGAAATACCGAGCAGGGACACTGAAGCTTTCTTT

V gene: TRBV5-5
clone size: -
J gene: TRBJ1-2
D gene: -
CDR3 protein: CASSYGTVLRESFGYTF
CDR3 DNA: TGTGCCAGCAGCTACGGGACGGTCCTCCGGGAGTCCTTTGGCTACACCTTC

V gene: TRBV7-6
clone size: -
J gene: TRBJ2-2
D gene: -
CDR3 protein: CASSPQVGGNTGELFF
CDR3 DNA: TGTGCCAGCAGCCCTCAGGTGGGGGGTAACACCGGGGAGCTGTTTTTT

V gene: TRBV30
clone size: -
J gene: TRBJ2-1
D gene: TRBD1
CDR3 protein: CAWTRGGTGGNEQFF
CDR3 DNA: TGTGCCTGGACCCGCGGCGGTACAGGGGGCAATGAGCAGTTCTTC

V gene: TRBV7-8
clone size: -
J gene: TRBJ2-2
D gene: TRBD1
CDR3 protein: CASSSQGAGNTGELFF
CDR3 DNA: TGTGCCAGCAGCTCACAGGGGGCGGGGAACACCGGGGAGCTGTTTTTT

V gene: TRBV5-1
clone size: -
J gene: TRBJ2-7
D gene: TRBD2
CDR3 protein: CASSPGLAVSYEQYF
CDR3 DNA: TGCGCCAGCAGCCCCGGACTAGCGGTCTCCTACGAGCAGTACTTC

V gene: TRBV11-2
clone size: -
J gene: TRBJ1-1
D gene: TRBD1
CDR3 protein: CASSSRQGSTEAFF
CDR3 DNA: TGTGCCAGCAGCTCTCGACAGGGGAGCACTGAAGCTTTCTTT

V gene: TRBV5-5
clone size: once
J gene: TRBJ1-6
D gene: -
CDR3 protein: CASSLDRDMVTLHF
CDR3 DNA: TGTGCCAGCAGCTTGGACAGGGACATGGTCACCCTCCACTTT